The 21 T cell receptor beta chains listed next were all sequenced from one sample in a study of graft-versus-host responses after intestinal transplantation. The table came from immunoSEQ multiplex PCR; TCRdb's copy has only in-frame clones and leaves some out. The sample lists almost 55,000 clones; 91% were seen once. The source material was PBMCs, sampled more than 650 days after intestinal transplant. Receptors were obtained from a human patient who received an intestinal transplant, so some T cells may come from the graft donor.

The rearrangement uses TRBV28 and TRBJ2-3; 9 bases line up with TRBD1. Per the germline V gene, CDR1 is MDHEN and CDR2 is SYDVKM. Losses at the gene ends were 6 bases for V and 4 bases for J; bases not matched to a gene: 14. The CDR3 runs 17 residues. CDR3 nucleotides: TGTGCCAGCAGAAAAACTCCCGGGACAGGGTACGCAGATACGCAGTATTTT. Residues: CASRKTPGTGYADTQYF.

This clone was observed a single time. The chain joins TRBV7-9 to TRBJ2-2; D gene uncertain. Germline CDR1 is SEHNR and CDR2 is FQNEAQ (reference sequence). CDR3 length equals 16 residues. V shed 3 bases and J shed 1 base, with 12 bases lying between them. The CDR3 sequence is CASSLTSGLNTGELFF. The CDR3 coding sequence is TGTGCCAGCAGCTTGACCTCCGGGCTGAACACCGGGGAGCTGTTTTTT.

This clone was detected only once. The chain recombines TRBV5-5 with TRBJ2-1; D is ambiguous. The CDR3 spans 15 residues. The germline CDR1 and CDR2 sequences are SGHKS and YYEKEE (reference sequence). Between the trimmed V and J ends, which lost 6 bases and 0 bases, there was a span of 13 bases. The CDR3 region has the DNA TGTGCCAGCACAAGACTCACGAGCTCCTACAATGAGCAGTTCTTC. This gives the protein CASTRLTSSYNEQFF.

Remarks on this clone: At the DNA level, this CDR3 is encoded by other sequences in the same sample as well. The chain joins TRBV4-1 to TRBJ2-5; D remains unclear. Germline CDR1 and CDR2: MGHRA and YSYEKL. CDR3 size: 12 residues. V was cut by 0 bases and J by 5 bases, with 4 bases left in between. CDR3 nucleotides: TGCGCCAGCAGCCAAGAAGGCGAGACCCAGTACTTC. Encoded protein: CASSQEGETQYF.

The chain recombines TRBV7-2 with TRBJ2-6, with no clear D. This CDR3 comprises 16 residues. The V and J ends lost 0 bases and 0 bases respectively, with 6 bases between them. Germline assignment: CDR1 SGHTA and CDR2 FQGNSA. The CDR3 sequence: CASSLAGTSGANVLTF. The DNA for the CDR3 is TGTGCCAGCAGCTTAGCGGGTACCTCTGGGGCCAACGTCCTGACTTTC.

The CDR3 coding sequence is TGTGCCAGCAGTGAGAGGTTTTCACCCCTCCACTTT. This translates into CASSERFSPLHF. The gene calls are TRBV6-1 and TRBJ1-6; D remains unclear. The V end was cut by 3 bases, the J end by 9 bases, with 6 bases between. This CDR3 region has 12 residues. In germline, CDR1 is MNHNS, CDR2 SASEGT.

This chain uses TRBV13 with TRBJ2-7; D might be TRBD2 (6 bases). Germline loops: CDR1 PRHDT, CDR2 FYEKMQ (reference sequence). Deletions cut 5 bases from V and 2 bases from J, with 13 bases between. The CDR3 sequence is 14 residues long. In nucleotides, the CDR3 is TGTGCCAGCAGCCTCGGGAGACGAACCTACGAGCAGTACTTC. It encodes CASSLGRRTYEQYF.

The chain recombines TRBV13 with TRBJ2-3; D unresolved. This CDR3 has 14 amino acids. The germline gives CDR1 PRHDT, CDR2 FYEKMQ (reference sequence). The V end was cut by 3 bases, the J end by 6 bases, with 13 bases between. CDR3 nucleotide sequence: TGTGCCAGCAGCTTTGAGAGGTCCCGGGATACGCAGTATTTT. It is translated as CASSFERSRDTQYF.

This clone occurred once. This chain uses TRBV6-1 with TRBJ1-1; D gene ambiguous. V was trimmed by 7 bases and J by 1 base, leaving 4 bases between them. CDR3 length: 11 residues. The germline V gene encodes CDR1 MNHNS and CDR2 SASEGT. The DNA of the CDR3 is TGTGCCAGCAAAGCGAACACTGAAGCTTTCTTT. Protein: CASKANTEAFF.

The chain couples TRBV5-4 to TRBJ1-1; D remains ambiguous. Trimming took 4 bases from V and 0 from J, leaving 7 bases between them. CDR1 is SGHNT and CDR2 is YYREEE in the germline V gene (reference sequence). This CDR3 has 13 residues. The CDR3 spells CASSPELNTEAFF. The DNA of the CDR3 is TGTGCCAGCAGCCCGGAGTTGAACACTGAAGCTTTCTTT.

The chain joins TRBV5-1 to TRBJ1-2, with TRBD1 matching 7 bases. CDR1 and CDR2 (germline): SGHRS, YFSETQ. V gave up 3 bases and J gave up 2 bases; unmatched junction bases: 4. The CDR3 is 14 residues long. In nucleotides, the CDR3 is TGCGCCAGCAGCTCGCAGGGGGGAAACTATGGCTACACCTTC. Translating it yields CASSSQGGNYGYTF.

In DNA form, the CDR3 reads TGTGCCAGCACTGACCAAATTAACACTGAAGCTTTCTTT. This encodes CASTDQINTEAFF. The rearrangement links TRBV2 to TRBJ1-1; the D is unclear. The germline V gene has CDR1 SNHLY and CDR2 FYNNEI. V lost 7 bases and J lost 2, with 11 bases in between. The CDR3 has 13 amino acids.

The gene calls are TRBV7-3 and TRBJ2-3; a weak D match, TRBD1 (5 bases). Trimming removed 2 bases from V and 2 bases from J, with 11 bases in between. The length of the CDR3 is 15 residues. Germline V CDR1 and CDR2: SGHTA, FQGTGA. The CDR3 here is CASSLDSYLTDTQYF. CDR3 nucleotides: TGTGCCAGCAGCTTAGACAGTTACCTCACAGATACGCAGTATTTT.

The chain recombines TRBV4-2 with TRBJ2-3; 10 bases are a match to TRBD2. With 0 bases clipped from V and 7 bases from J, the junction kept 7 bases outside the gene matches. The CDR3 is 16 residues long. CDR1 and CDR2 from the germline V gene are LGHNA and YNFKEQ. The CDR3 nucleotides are TGTGCCAGCAGCCAAGATGCGAGCGGGGGGGCAAATACGCAGTATTTT. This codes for CASSQDASGGANTQYF.

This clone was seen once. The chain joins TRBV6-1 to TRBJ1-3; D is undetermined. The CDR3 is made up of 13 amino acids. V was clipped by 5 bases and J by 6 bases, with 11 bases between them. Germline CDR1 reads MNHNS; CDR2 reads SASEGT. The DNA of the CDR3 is TGTGCCAGCAGTCCCCGGGAGGCAAACACCATATATTTT. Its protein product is CASSPREANTIYF.

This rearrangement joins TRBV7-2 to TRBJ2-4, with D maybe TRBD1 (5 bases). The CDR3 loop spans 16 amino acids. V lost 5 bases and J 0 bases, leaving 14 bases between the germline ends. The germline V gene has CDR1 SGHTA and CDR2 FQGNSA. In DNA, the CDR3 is TGTGCCAGCAGCATAGGGGAAAAGCTAGCCAAAAACATTCAGTACTTC. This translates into CASSIGEKLAKNIQYF.

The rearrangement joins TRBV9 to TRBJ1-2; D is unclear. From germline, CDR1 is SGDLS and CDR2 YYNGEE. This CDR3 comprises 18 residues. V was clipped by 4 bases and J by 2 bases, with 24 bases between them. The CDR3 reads CASSHLVVMNAENYGYTF. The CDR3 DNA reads TGTGCCAGCAGCCACCTGGTCGTAATGAATGCCGAAAACTATGGCTACACCTTC.

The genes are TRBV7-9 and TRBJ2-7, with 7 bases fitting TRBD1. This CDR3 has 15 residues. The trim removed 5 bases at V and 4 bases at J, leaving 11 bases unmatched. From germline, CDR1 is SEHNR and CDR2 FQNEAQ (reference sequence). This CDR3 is CASSPPRDRFYEQYF. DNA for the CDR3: TGTGCCAGCAGCCCCCCCCGGGACAGATTTTACGAGCAGTACTTC.

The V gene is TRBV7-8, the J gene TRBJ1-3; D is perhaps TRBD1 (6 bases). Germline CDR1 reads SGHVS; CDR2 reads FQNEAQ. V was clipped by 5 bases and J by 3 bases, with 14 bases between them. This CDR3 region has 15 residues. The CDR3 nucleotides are TGTGCCAGCAGCAAAGAAAGGGGGATTGGAAACACCATATATTTT. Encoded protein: CASSKERGIGNTIYF.

CDR3 sequence (DNA): TGTGCCAGCAGCTTAGAGGGGGAACGCTATGGCTACACCTTC. Its protein product is CASSLEGERYGYTF. V is TRBV7-9 and J is TRBJ1-2, with D perhaps TRBD1 (6 bases). Germline V gene lookup returns CDR1 SEHNR and CDR2 FQNEAQ (reference sequence). The V end lost 1 base, the J end lost 4 bases, and 10 bases lay between the germline ends. The CDR3 is 14 amino acids.

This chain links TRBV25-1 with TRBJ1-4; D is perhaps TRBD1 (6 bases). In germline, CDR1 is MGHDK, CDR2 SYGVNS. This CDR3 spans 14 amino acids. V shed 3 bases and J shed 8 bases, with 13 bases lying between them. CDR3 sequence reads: CASSDVGQIEKLFF. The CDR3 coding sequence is TGTGCCAGCAGTGATGTAGGACAGATAGAAAAACTGTTTTTT.